This T cell receptor (beta chain) derives from a study of blood T cell repertoires in COVID-19. Whole-study context: Collection of acute and convalescent COVID-19 samples took place in the United States, Italy and Spain.

Adults between about 18 and 89 years of age took part from 24 US areas. Either two negative PCRs, clearance, or symptom resolution qualified Cohort 3 donors as recovered. Assay: immunoSEQ multiplex PCR; the TCRdb copy retains only in-frame clones and omits some. Among hundreds of thousands of clones listed, about 90% were seen once. The CDR3 loop spans 16 amino acids. Trimming at V came to 2 bases and at J to 4 bases, leaving 8 bases not matched to a gene. Germline loops: CDR1 SGHKS, CDR2 YYEKEE (reference sequence). V is TRBV5-5 and J is TRBJ2-3; TRBD1 agrees at 9 bases. The TCR was taken from a woman aged 25-40 years who had recovered from COVID-19. Sequenced input: PBMCs or T cells enriched from blood (not recorded which). CDR3 DNA: TGTGCCAGCAGCTTACTCGGGACAGGGTTCTCAGATACGCAGTATTTT. It codes for CASSLLGTGFSDTQYF.